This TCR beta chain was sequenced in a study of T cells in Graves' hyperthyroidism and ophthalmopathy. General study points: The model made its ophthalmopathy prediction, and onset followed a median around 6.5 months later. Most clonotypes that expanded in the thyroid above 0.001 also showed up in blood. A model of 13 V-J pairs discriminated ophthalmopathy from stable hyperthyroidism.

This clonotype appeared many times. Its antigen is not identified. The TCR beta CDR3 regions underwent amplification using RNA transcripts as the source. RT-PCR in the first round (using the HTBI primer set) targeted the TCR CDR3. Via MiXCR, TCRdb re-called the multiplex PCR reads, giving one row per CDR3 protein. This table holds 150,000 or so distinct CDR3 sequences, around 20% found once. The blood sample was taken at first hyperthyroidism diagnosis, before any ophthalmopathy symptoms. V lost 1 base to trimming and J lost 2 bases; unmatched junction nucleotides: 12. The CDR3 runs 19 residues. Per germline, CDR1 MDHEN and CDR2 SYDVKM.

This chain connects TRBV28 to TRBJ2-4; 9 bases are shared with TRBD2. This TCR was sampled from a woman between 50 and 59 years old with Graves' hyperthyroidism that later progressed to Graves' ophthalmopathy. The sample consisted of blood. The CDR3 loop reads CASSLFSNSGSRTKNIQYF. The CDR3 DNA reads TGTGCCAGCAGTTTATTCTCTAATAGCGGGAGTAGAACCAAAAACATTCAGTACTTC.